This T cell receptor (beta chain) emerged from a study of shared clonotypes between healthy human individuals. Germline V gene sequence: CDR1 LGHNA, CDR2 YSLEER. CDR3 length equals 16 residues. The ends lost 1 base at V and 1 base at J; junction bases unmatched: 4. Profiled with immunoSEQ multiplex PCR; TCRdb holds only in-frame clones, not every one. The data contain over 1.5 million clones, 95% to 99% of them seen just once; the ten biggest clones take up about 0.42%. Donors were Caucasian adults residing in Nashville, Tennessee, USA. The chain combines TRBV4-3 with TRBJ2-5; TRBD1 matches at 9 bases. The receptor was isolated from a man aged 30-40 years in good health. What was sequenced was naive CD4+ T cells sorted from blood. The subset is: CD45RA+ positively selected. In DNA form, the CDR3 reads TGCGCCAGCAGCCAAGGGGGACAGGGCCCCCAAGAGACCCAGTACTTC. Its protein product is CASSQGGQGPQETQYF.